The next 28 T cell receptor beta chains were all read from a single sample in a study of spatial heterogeneity in lung cancer. Time point given: blood at routine non-recurrence follow-up after resection. A single record per CDR3 protein comes from TCRdb applying MiXCR to the 5' RACE reads. The sample lists 15,000 to 20,000 distinct CDR3 sequences, about 6% occurring once. Sequenced here: PBMCs, sampled at follow-up. The receptor set was obtained from a male donor with early-stage non-small cell lung cancer.

This clonotype has at least ten counts. The chain couples TRBV5-1 to TRBJ1-4; the D is unclear. The CDR3 is made up of 15 amino acids. Germline V gene sequence: CDR1 SGHRS, CDR2 YFSETQ. V lost 1 base and J 0 bases, leaving 7 bases between the germline ends. The CDR3 coding sequence is TGCGCCAGCAGCTTGTCATCCACAACTAATGAAAAACTGTTTTTT. Translated: CASSLSSTTNEKLFF.

This clonotype was seen only a few times. Being one base from a much bigger clone, this may be a read error. The rearrangement uses TRBV28 and TRBJ2-6; D gene uncertain. Germline CDR1 is MDHEN and CDR2 is SYDVKM. The CDR3 sequence is 19 residues long. The CDR3 region is CASSSPPGRNPSGTNVLTF. The CDR3 region has the DNA TGTGCCAGCAGTTCCCCCCCGGGCAGGAACCCCTCTGGGACCAACGTCCTGACTTTC.

This chain's CDR3 is CASQNSWGEETQYF. The CDR3 coding sequence is TGTGCCAGCCAAAATTCGTGGGGAGAGGAGACCCAGTACTTC. The rearrangement joins TRBV6-5 to TRBJ2-5; tentative D call: TRBD2 (5 bases). V was cut by 8 bases and J by 5 bases, with 18 bases left in between. This CDR3 spans 14 amino acids. Germline lookup yields CDR1 MNHEY and CDR2 SVGAGI.

This clonotype was observed at least ten times. The V call is TRBV7-2, the J call TRBJ1-6; no reliable D call. The germline V gene has CDR1 SGHTA and CDR2 FQGNSA. The CDR3 loop spans 12 amino acids. The V end lost 2 bases, the J end lost 5 bases, and 1 base lay between the germline ends. CDR3 in DNA: TGTGCCAGCAGCTTAAATAATTCACCCCTCCACTTT. Protein: CASSLNNSPLHF.

Relative to its sample, this clonotype is medium-sized. The gene calls are TRBV20-1 and TRBJ2-7, with D possibly matching TRBD1 (6 bases). There are 14 residues in the CDR3. Deletions cut 1 base from V and 3 bases from J, with 13 bases between. The germline V gene has CDR1 DFQATT and CDR2 SNEGSKA (reference sequence). CDR3 residues: CSARATGRVYEQYF. As DNA, the CDR3 is TGCAGTGCTAGAGCGACAGGAAGGGTCTACGAGCAGTACTTC.

In this sample, this clonotype turned up many times. The chain couples TRBV6-2 or TRBV6-3 to TRBJ2-5; D not resolved. The CDR3 runs to 12 residues. Germline assignment: CDR1 MNHEY and CDR2 SVGEGT. Trimming shortened V by 6 bases and J by 1 base, and 6 bases separated the two germline ends. The CDR3 nucleotides are TGTGCCAGCAGACCAGGCCAAGAGACCCAGTACTTC. This translates into CASRPGQETQYF.

This chain connects TRBV7-9 to TRBJ2-5; 7 positions agree with TRBD2. CDR1 is SEHNR and CDR2 is FQNEAQ in the germline V gene (reference sequence). With 1 base clipped from V and 5 bases from J, the junction kept 4 bases outside the gene matches. The CDR3 loop spans 14 amino acids. This CDR3 reads CASSLGLAAETQYF. The CDR3 region has the DNA TGTGCCAGCAGCTTAGGACTAGCCGCCGAGACCCAGTACTTC.

V gene TRBV9 combines with J gene TRBJ2-2; TRBD2 matches at 10 bases. Losses at the gene ends were 5 bases for V and 7 bases for J; bases not matched to a gene: 17. This CDR3 is built from 18 residues. Germline CDR1 SGDLS, CDR2 YYNGEE. The CDR3 sequence is CASSRQVGIAGGFGELFF. In DNA, the CDR3 is TGTGCCAGCAGTCGCCAGGTCGGGATAGCGGGAGGTTTCGGGGAGCTGTTTTTT. Full variable domain (rest looked up from reference TRBV9 and TRBJ2-2): DSGVTQTPKHLITATGQRVTLRCSPRSGDLSVYWYQQSLDQGLQFLIQYYNGEERAKGNILERFSAQQFPDLHSELNLSSLELGDSALYFCASSRQVGIAGGFGELFFGEGSRLTVL.

The J gene is TRBJ2-1, the V gene TRBV7-3; the D gene is possibly TRBD1 (5 bases). The V end lost 5 bases, the J end lost 9 bases, and 14 bases lay between the germline ends. Germline assignment: CDR1 SGHTA and CDR2 FQGTGA. The CDR3 is 13 amino acids. CDR3 in DNA: TGTGCCAGCAGCGTAGCAGGGTTGGGTGAGCAGTTCTTC. Translating it yields CASSVAGLGEQFF.

This clonotype was counted many times. V is TRBV7-2 and J is TRBJ2-3; D is unclear. The ends were cut back, 2 bases at V and 0 bases at J, with 3 bases in the middle. CDR1 is SGHTA, CDR2 FQGNSA, per germline. CDR3 length: 13 amino acids. This chain's CDR3 is CASSLYSTDTQYF. Written as DNA, the CDR3 is TGTGCCAGCAGCTTATATAGCACAGATACGCAGTATTTT.

Judged by abundance, this clonotype is medium-sized (0.01 to 0.1%). CDR3 sequence reads: CASSIGTVTEAFF. CDR3 coding DNA: TGTGCCAGTAGTATAGGCACAGTCACTGAAGCTTTCTTT. V and J are TRBV19 and TRBJ1-1, with D uncertain. V was pared by 1 base and J by 4 bases, with 7 bases between. Germline loops: CDR1 LNHDA, CDR2 SQIVND (reference sequence). The CDR3 sequence is 13 residues long. Based on the CDR3 plus reference TRBV19 and TRBJ1-1, the full variable domain is DGGITQSPKYLFRKEGQNVTLSCEQNLNHDAMYWYRQDPGQGLRLIYYSQIVNDFQKGDIAEGYSVSREKKESFPLTVTSAQKNPTAFYLCASSIGTVTEAFFGQGTRLTVV.

This clonotype rates as medium-sized. The gene calls are TRBV29-1 and TRBJ2-1, with TRBD2 as a possible D gene (5 bases). The CDR3 sequence is 15 residues long. Trimming took off 6 bases at V and 0 bases at J, with 15 bases between the two ends. Germline-derived CDR1 and CDR2 are SQVTM and ANQGSEA. The CDR3 DNA is TGCAGCGTAGAAACTACAGAGGGCTCCTACAATGAGCAGTTCTTC. Amino acids: CSVETTEGSYNEQFF.

This clonotype has a count of ten or more. J is TRBJ2-4 and V is TRBV7-9; 8 bases are shared with TRBD2. The germline V gene encodes CDR1 SEHNR and CDR2 FQNEAQ (reference sequence). The CDR3 length is 20 residues. V lost 0 bases and J lost 0; bases outside the gene matches: 13. In DNA form, the CDR3 reads TGTGCCAGCAGCTTAGCGGGTGGGAGCGGGAGCCCTCTAGCCAAAAACATTCAGTACTTC. Its translation: CASSLAGGSGSPLAKNIQYF.

This clonotype was detected ten times or more. This chain connects TRBV29-1 to TRBJ1-5; D not certain. CDR1 is SQVTM and CDR2 is ANQGSEA in the germline V gene. This CDR3 comprises 13 residues. Trimming cost V 4 bases and J 1 base, with 8 bases left between them. The CDR3 spells CSVVWGSNQPQHF. The CDR3 nucleotides read TGCAGCGTTGTGTGGGGAAGCAATCAGCCCCAGCATTTT. The complete variable domain, with remaining parts taken from reference TRBV29-1 and TRBJ1-5, reads SAVISQKPSRDICQRGTSLTIQCQVDSQVTMMFWYRQQPGQSLTLIATANQGSEATYESGFVIDKFPISRPNLTFSTLTVSNMSPEDSSIYLCSVVWGSNQPQHFGDGTRLSIL.

This clonotype was recorded many times. The J gene is TRBJ2-2, the V gene TRBV5-8; 10 bases line up with TRBD2. The V gene's germline CDR1 is SGHTS and CDR2 YDEGEE. This CDR3 region has 16 residues. The V segment lost 6 bases and the J segment 0 bases; nucleotides outside the gene matches: 5. The chain's CDR3 is CASKEREGPNTGELFF. CDR3 bases: TGTGCCAGCAAGGAGCGGGAGGGCCCGAACACCGGGGAGCTGTTTTTT.

Ten or more counts support this clonotype. The rearrangement uses TRBV20-1 and TRBJ2-1; TRBD2 agrees at 10 bases. Per the germline V gene, CDR1 is DFQATT and CDR2 is SNEGSKA (reference sequence). With 3 bases clipped from V and 7 bases from J, the junction kept 6 bases outside the gene matches. The length of the CDR3 is 14 residues. The CDR3 sequence: CSARVLAGANEQFF. The CDR3 DNA reads TGCAGTGCTAGGGTCCTAGCGGGAGCAAATGAGCAGTTCTTC.

This chain uses TRBV5-6 with TRBJ1-4; D is uncertain. The CDR3 spans 15 residues. Germline values: CDR1 SGHDT, CDR2 YYEEEE. V was shortened by 1 base and J by 8 bases, with 15 bases between the two germline ends. CDR3 loop: CASSLFWGRREKLFF. In DNA form, the CDR3 reads TGTGCCAGCAGCTTGTTTTGGGGAAGGAGAGAAAAACTGTTTTTT. The complete variable domain, with remaining parts taken from reference TRBV5-6 and TRBJ1-4, reads DAGVTQSPTHLIKTRGQQVTLRCSPKSGHDTVSWYQQALGQGPQFIFQYYEEEERQRGNFPDRFSGHQFPNYSSELNVNALLLGDSALYLCASSLFWGRREKLFFGSGTQLSVL.

The table lists this clonotype with many counts. V usage is TRBV4-3 and J usage is TRBJ1-1; no clear D. The CDR3 consists of 14 residues. Germline CDR1 is LGHNA and CDR2 is YSLEER. V was clipped by 5 bases and J by 2 bases, with 12 bases between them. CDR3 nucleotides: TGCGCCAGCAGCAATCGGCTGATTAACACTGAAGCTTTCTTT. This encodes CASSNRLINTEAFF.

This clonotype has a count of ten or more. V usage is TRBV5-4 and J usage is TRBJ2-1; perhaps TRBD2 as D (6 bases). V shed 5 bases and J shed 3 bases, with 15 bases lying between them. The CDR3 loop spans 15 amino acids. CDR1 and CDR2 from the germline V gene are SGHNT and YYREEE (reference sequence). As DNA, the CDR3 is TGTGCCAGCAGGTCCGGGACTCAGAACTACAATGAGCAGTTCTTC. Its translation: CASRSGTQNYNEQFF.

This clonotype counts as medium-sized. The gene calls are TRBV18 and TRBJ2-7; 10 nucleotides agree with TRBD1. Looked up from germline, CDR1 is KGHSH and CDR2 is LQKENI. The V and J ends lost 6 bases and 6 bases, in that order; junction bases with no gene match: 11. The CDR3 covers 15 residues. CDR3 DNA: TGTGCCAGCTCCCCGCTTGGGACAGGGGAACGCGAGCAGTACTTC. Amino acids: CASSPLGTGEREQYF. The full variable domain, completed using reference TRBV18 and TRBJ2-7, is NAGVMQNPRHLVRRRGQEARLRCSPMKGHSHVYWYRQLPEEGLKFMVYLQKENIIDESGMPKERFSAEFPKEGPSILRIQQVVRGDSAAYFCASSPLGTGEREQYFGPGTRLTVT.

This clonotype was picked up a small number of times. This rearrangement joins TRBV20-1 to TRBJ2-7; tentative D call: TRBD1 (6 bases). There are 14 residues in the CDR3. Germline lookup yields CDR1 DFQATT and CDR2 SNEGSKA (reference sequence). Trimming took 6 bases from V and 5 from J, leaving 20 bases between them. The CDR3 DNA sequence: TGCAGTGCCATTGGGCAGGGGCGAGGAAACGAGCAGTACTTC. It yields the protein CSAIGQGRGNEQYF.

This clonotype was seen at least ten times. The chain combines TRBV7-2 with TRBJ2-3; tentative D call: TRBD2 (5 bases). Trimming removed 1 base from V and 4 bases from J, with 15 bases in between. Germline CDR1 reads SGHTA; CDR2 reads FQGNSA. The CDR3 has 16 amino acids. The DNA of the CDR3 is TGTGCCAGCAGCTTAGTCGGGCCGGGAAGCGCAGATACGCAGTATTTT. Translated, it gives CASSLVGPGSADTQYF.

Ten or more counts support this clonotype. This chain uses TRBV5-1 with TRBJ2-7; D might be TRBD1 or TRBD2, each matching 6 bases. V was trimmed by 4 bases and J by 4 bases, leaving 21 bases between them. Germline assignment: CDR1 SGHRS and CDR2 YFSETQ. CDR3 length equals 16 residues. CDR3 sequence: CASSQELGGPGYEQYF. The CDR3 DNA follows: TGCGCCAGCAGCCAGGAGTTGGGGGGCCCTGGGTACGAGCAGTACTTC.

This clonotype has a handful of counts. This sequence joins TRBV10-3 and TRBJ1-1; no definite D call. V was trimmed by 6 bases and J by 7 bases, leaving 12 bases between them. This CDR3 spans 12 amino acids. CDR1 and CDR2 (germline): ENHRY, SYGVKD. Here the CDR3 reads CAISDNSLEAFF. In DNA form, the CDR3 reads TGTGCCATCAGCGACAACTCACTTGAAGCTTTCTTT.

This clonotype was recorded at least ten times. The CDR3 DNA reads as TGTGCCACCAGTGATTTAGCAGACGGGGGATATTACGAGCAGTACTTC. Amino acids: CATSDLADGGYYEQYF. This sequence joins TRBV24-1 and TRBJ2-7; maybe TRBD2 (6 bases). Per germline, CDR1 KGHDR and CDR2 SFDVKD. The CDR3 runs 16 residues. Deletions cut 1 base from V and 4 bases from J, with 16 bases between.

This clonotype was observed at least ten times. The chain couples TRBV4-3 to TRBJ2-3; 7 positions agree with TRBD2. V shed 3 bases and J 5 bases; nucleotides not matched to a gene: 8. CDR1 LGHNA and CDR2 YSLEER come from the germline V gene. This CDR3 is built from 15 residues. The CDR3: CASSQSGKRGDTQYF. In DNA form, the CDR3 reads TGCGCCAGCAGCCAGAGCGGGAAACGGGGAGATACGCAGTATTTT.

This clonotype was counted many times. Here the CDR3 DNA reads TGTGCCAGCAGCCCGGCAACGGGCAACACCGGGGAGCTGTTTTTT. It codes for CASSPATGNTGELFF. The chain recombines TRBV7-9 with TRBJ2-2; D not certain. Deletions cut 5 bases from V and 2 bases from J, with 12 bases between. This CDR3 comprises 15 residues. The germline V gene encodes CDR1 SEHNR and CDR2 FQNEAQ (reference sequence).

This clonotype was seen repeatedly, ten times or more. The chain carries TRBV20-1 and TRBJ1-2; D call uncertain. This CDR3 has 11 residues. The germline V gene encodes CDR1 DFQATT and CDR2 SNEGSKA (reference sequence). Trimming pared 5 bases from V and 0 bases from J, leaving 4 bases between. The CDR3, as DNA: TGCAGTGCTGGGACTAACTATGGCTACACCTTC. Translating gives CSAGTNYGYTF.